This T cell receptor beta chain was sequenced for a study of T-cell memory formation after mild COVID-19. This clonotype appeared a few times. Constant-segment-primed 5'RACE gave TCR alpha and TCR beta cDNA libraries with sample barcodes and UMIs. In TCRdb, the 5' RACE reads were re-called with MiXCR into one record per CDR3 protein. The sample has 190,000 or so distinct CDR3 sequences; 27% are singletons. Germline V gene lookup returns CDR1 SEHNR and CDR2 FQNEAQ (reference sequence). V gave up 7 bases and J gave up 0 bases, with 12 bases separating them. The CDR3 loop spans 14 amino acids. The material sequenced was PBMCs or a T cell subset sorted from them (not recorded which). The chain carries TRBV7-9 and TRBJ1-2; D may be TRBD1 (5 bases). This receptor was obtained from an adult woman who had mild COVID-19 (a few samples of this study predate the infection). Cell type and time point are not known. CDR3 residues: CASTLGAANYGYTF. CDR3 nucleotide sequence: TGTGCCAGCACCCTAGGGGCGGCTAACTATGGCTACACCTTC.